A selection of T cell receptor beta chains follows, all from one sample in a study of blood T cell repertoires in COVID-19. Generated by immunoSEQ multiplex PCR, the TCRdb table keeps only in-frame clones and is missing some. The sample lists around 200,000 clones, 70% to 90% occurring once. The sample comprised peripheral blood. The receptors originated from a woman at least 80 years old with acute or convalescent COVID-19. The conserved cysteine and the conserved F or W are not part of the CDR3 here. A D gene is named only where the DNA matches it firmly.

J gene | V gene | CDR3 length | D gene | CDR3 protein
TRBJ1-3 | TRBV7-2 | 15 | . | ASSSVGAVYSGNTIY
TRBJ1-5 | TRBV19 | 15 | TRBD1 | ASMGDRVFFSNQPQH
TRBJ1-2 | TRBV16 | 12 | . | ASSQQKSGGGYT
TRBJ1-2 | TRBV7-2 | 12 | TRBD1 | ASSLVGGSGGYT
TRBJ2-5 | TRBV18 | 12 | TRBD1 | ASSPTGTQETQY
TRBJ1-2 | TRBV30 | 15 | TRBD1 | AWSELSTGIRTIGYT
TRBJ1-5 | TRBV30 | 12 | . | AWSAGIRGQPQH
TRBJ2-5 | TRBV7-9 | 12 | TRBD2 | ASSLAGGRETQY
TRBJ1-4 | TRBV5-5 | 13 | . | ASIYRGSTNEKLF
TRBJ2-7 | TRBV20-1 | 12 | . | SASLAAETYEQY
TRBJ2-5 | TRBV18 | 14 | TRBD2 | ASSLQLAGDGETQY
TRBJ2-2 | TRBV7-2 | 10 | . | ASSSLSRELF
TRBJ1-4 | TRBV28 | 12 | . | ASSFAGVPEKLF
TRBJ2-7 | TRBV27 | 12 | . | ASSYRDTNYEQY
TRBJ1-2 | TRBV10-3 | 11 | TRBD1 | AISAGTGVGYT
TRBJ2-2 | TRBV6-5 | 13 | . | ASSNRPRRAGELF
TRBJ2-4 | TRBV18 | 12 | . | ASSPPQFKNIQY
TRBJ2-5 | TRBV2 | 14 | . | ASSLMSGFGEETQY
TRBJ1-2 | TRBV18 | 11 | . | ASSREANYGYT
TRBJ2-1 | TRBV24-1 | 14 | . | ATSVSGKTDYNEQF
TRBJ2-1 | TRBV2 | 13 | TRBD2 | ASRLAGGFYNEQF
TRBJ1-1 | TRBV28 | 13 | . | ASTLGGHAITEAF
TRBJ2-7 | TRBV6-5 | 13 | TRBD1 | ASTLTGTINYEQY
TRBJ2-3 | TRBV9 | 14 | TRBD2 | ASSAGTSGSTDTQY
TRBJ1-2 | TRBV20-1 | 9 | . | SASPTGFCT
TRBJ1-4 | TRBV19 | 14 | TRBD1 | ASSSPPGQPNEKLF
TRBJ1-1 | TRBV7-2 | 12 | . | ASSLGQVNTEAF
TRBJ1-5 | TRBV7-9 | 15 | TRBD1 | ASSSNTGTGVFQPQH
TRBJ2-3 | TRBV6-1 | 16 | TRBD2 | ASSEARGGLAATDTQY
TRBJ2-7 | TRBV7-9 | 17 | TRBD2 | ASSFHSGRAHLGLREQY
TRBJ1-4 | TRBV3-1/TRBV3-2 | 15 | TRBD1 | ASSQEVRTGINEKLF
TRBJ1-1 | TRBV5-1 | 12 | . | ASSLSRSNTEAF
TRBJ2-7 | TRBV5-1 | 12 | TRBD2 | ASSERTSGYEQY
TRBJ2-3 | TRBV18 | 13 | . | ASSPKEGATDTQY
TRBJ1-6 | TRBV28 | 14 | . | ASSSSDSSYNSPLH
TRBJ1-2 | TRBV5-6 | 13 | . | ASNFWGGGVYGYT
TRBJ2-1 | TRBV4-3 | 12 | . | ASSQSVRYNEQF
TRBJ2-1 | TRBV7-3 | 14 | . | ASSRHSPASVDEQF
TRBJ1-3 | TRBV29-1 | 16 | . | SVGGLDVTIYSGNTIY
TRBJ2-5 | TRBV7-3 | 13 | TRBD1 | ASSYNRGSVETQY
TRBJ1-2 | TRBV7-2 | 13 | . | ASSSRQLGHYGYT
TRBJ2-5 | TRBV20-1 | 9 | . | SAGTRETQY
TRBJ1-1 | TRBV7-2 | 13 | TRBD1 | ASSPIQGRNTEAF
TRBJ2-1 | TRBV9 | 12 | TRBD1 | ASSVQLTGDEQF
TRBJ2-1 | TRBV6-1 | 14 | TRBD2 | ASSERGGRSYNEQF
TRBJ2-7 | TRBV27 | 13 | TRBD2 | ASSDGGSLTYEQY
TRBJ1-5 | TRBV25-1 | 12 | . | ASTPAGLNQPQH
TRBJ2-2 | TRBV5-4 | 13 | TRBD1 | ASSPADRVTGELF
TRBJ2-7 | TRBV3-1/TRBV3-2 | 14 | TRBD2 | ASSHGTSGRSYEQY
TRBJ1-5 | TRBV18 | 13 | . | ASSPQLQENQPQH
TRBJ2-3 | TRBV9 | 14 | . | ASSVRGSASTDTQY